This T cell receptor beta chain came from a study of CD8+CD57+ T cells in acquired aplastic anemia. Study overall: Sorted CD4+ and CD8+ cells gave an average of roughly 3.2 ug of DNA. Approximately 10 million reads were obtained on average for healthy donor CD4+ cells. Study-level results: Patients and controls were found to share approximately 31 CD8+ CDR3 sequences. Significant differences in CD8+ Simpson's diversity were not observed between patients and controls.

The CDR3 contains 15 residues. Trimming cost V 8 bases and J 5 bases, with 16 bases left between them. Profiling of TCR beta VDJ combinations and CDR3 sequences used genomic DNA as template. TCRdb independently ran MiXCR on the reads; one entry per CDR3 protein. The data show about 170,000 distinct CDR3 sequences, 55% to 70% seen once. Worth noting for this clonotype: Its antigen is as yet unknown.

The V and J genes are TRBV12-3 or TRBV12-4 and TRBJ1-6, with a possible D match to TRBD1 (5 bases). Sequenced input: sorted CD4+, CD8+, or CD8+CD57+ T cells (not recorded which) from PBMCs. The TCR sequence derives from a human donor in good health. The CDR3 region is CASSLWRDDNSPLHF. CDR3 nucleotide sequence: TGTGCCAGCTCCCTCTGGAGGGACGATAATTCACCCCTCCACTTT.